This T cell receptor (beta chain) was recovered during a study of OX40 agonist ivuxolimab in advanced cancers. Across the whole study: At doses from 0.01 to 10 mg/kg, patients were given intravenous ivuxolimab every 2 weeks. In three patients, partial responses were observed, one with hepatocellular carcinoma and two with cutaneous melanoma. Overall study results and limits: Which antigen the expanded peripheral T cells recognized is unknown.

The CDR3 has 16 amino acids. Germline-derived CDR1 and CDR2 are LNHNV and YYDKDF (reference sequence). Trimming removed 1 base from V and 0 bases from J, with 11 bases in between. The timepoints at which blood was sampled were baseline, cycle 4 day 1, and cycle 7 day 1. Points on this clone: What it binds is unknown.

Sequencing was performed with immunoSEQ multiplex PCR; in TCRdb, only in-frame clones are kept and a portion is missing. The top ten clones hold roughly 1.6% of a sample with about 87,000 clones, 80% to 90% of them seen once. The V call is TRBV15, the J call TRBJ2-3, with D possibly TRBD2 on 5 matching bases. The sequence came from an adult with an advanced solid tumor such as melanoma, head and neck, liver or kidney cancer. The material was CD4+ or CD8+ T cells sorted from blood, obtained in a trial of the OX40 agonist ivuxolimab. CDR3 sequence reads: CATSRGPSFSTDTQYF. CDR3 coding DNA: TGTGCCACCAGCAGAGGTCCTAGCTTCAGCACAGATACGCAGTATTTT.